A selection of T cell receptor beta chains follows, all from one sample in a study of cytotoxic CD8 clonotypes in ibrutinib-treated CLL. The table came from immunoSEQ multiplex PCR; TCRdb's copy has only in-frame clones and leaves some out. The sample consists of fewer than 150,000 clones, 80% to 85% of them appearing once. The sample in question was PBMCs, obtained after 24 months of ibrutinib treatment. Source of these receptors: a human donor with chronic lymphocytic leukemia. Each CDR3 is given with its conserved first and last residue. D genes are given only for firm matches. Clone size is stated in some rows and not others, as once, few, many or a class when expanded.

clone_size: .; d_call: TRBD1; j_call: TRBJ1-1; v_call: TRBV14; cdr3_aa: CASSQHPGRTGGTEAFF; cdr3_nt: TGTGCCAGCAGCCAACACCCGGGCAGGACAGGGGGAACTGAAGCTTTCTTT
clone_size: .; d_call: TRBD1; j_call: TRBJ2-5; v_call: TRBV7-2; cdr3_aa: CASSSLRTGQETQYF; cdr3_nt: TGTGCCAGCAGCTCATTACGGACAGGGCAAGAGACCCAGTACTTC
clone_size: .; d_call: TRBD2; j_call: TRBJ2-3; v_call: TRBV4-3; cdr3_aa: CASSQDLARPSGGSDTQYF; cdr3_nt: TGCGCCAGCAGCCAAGATTTGGCGCGGCCTAGCGGGGGTTCAGATACGCAGTATTTT
clone_size: .; d_call: TRBD2; j_call: TRBJ2-1; v_call: TRBV9; cdr3_aa: CASSAGASGARSYNEQFF; cdr3_nt: TGTGCCAGCAGCGCCGGGGCAAGCGGGGCGCGCTCCTACAATGAGCAGTTCTTC
clone_size: .; d_call: TRBD1; j_call: TRBJ2-7; v_call: TRBV19; cdr3_aa: CASSPRDRSPYEQYF; cdr3_nt: TGTGCCAGTAGTCCACGGGACAGGAGTCCCTACGAGCAGTACTTC
clone_size: .; d_call: .; j_call: TRBJ2-2; v_call: TRBV7-2; cdr3_aa: CASSFRGAGTGELFF; cdr3_nt: TGTGCCAGTAGCTTCAGGGGCGCAGGGACCGGGGAGCTGTTTTTT
clone_size: .; d_call: TRBD1; j_call: TRBJ2-2; v_call: TRBV4-3; cdr3_aa: CASSQDTGTGGTGELFF; cdr3_nt: TGCGCCAGCAGCCAAGATACCGGGACAGGGGGCACCGGGGAGCTGTTTTTT
clone_size: once; d_call: TRBD1; j_call: TRBJ1-6; v_call: TRBV10-3; cdr3_aa: CAISPWDRGLLNSPLHF; cdr3_nt: TGTGCCATCAGTCCTTGGGACAGGGGGCTCCTTAATTCACCCCTCCACTTT
clone_size: .; d_call: TRBD2; j_call: TRBJ2-1; v_call: TRBV7-6; cdr3_aa: CASSLRGGYLNEQFF; cdr3_nt: TGTGCCAGCAGCCTACGGGGGGGCTATTTAAATGAGCAGTTCTTC
clone_size: .; d_call: .; j_call: TRBJ1-4; v_call: TRBV27; cdr3_aa: CASSKQAVNEKLFF; cdr3_nt: TGTGCCAGCAGTAAACAGGCAGTTAATGAAAAACTGTTTTTT
clone_size: once; d_call: TRBD1; j_call: TRBJ2-7; v_call: TRBV7-9; cdr3_aa: CASSLTQGADEQYF; cdr3_nt: TGTGCCAGCAGCTTAACCCAGGGGGCCGACGAGCAGTACTTC
clone_size: .; d_call: .; j_call: TRBJ1-2; v_call: TRBV5-6; cdr3_aa: CASSLGQTTNYGYTF; cdr3_nt: TGTGCCAGCAGCTTGGGACAAACGACAAATTATGGCTACACCTTC
clone_size: few; d_call: .; j_call: TRBJ2-7; v_call: TRBV5-6; cdr3_aa: CASSLEKYEQYF; cdr3_nt: TGTGCCAGCAGCTTAGAAAAGTACGAGCAGTACTTC
clone_size: .; d_call: .; j_call: TRBJ1-1; v_call: TRBV7-9; cdr3_aa: CASSRRALGGTEAFF; cdr3_nt: TGTGCCAGCAGCCGTCGGGCTCTCGGGGGCACTGAAGCTTTCTTT
clone_size: .; d_call: .; j_call: TRBJ1-3; v_call: TRBV5-5; cdr3_aa: CASSPSEGRGGNTIYF; cdr3_nt: TGTGCCAGCAGCCCCTCCGAGGGCAGGGGAGGAAACACCATATATTTT
clone_size: .; d_call: .; j_call: TRBJ2-7; v_call: TRBV20-1; cdr3_aa: CSGRGHDEQYF; cdr3_nt: TGCAGTGGTAGGGGTCACGACGAGCAGTACTTC
clone_size: .; d_call: .; j_call: TRBJ1-1; v_call: TRBV27; cdr3_aa: CASSLGQGYTEAFF; cdr3_nt: TGTGCCAGCAGTTTAGGGCAGGGATACACTGAAGCTTTCTTT
clone_size: few; d_call: TRBD2; j_call: TRBJ2-1; v_call: TRBV5-4; cdr3_aa: CASSLVASGDYYNEQFF; cdr3_nt: TGTGCCAGCAGCTTGGTGGCTAGCGGGGACTACTACAATGAGCAGTTCTTC
clone_size: .; d_call: .; j_call: TRBJ1-1; v_call: TRBV7-9; cdr3_aa: CASTVGNTEAFF; cdr3_nt: TGTGCCAGCACCGTTGGGAACACTGAAGCTTTCTTT
clone_size: .; d_call: .; j_call: TRBJ2-5; v_call: TRBV5-1; cdr3_aa: CASSLSTDREETQYF; cdr3_nt: TGCGCCAGCAGCTTGTCAACAGACAGAGAAGAGACCCAGTACTTC
clone_size: once; d_call: .; j_call: TRBJ1-3; v_call: TRBV7-8; cdr3_aa: CASSLGPTTSGNTIYF; cdr3_nt: TGTGCCAGCAGCTTGGGGCCCACCACCTCTGGAAACACCATATATTTT
clone_size: .; d_call: TRBD1; j_call: TRBJ2-6; v_call: TRBV27; cdr3_aa: CASTSWDRAAAGANVLTF; cdr3_nt: TGTGCCAGCACCTCTTGGGACAGGGCAGCCGCAGGGGCCAACGTCCTGACTTTC
clone_size: .; d_call: TRBD2; j_call: TRBJ2-1; v_call: TRBV10-2; cdr3_aa: CASSPTTSGGNEQFF; cdr3_nt: TGCGCCAGCAGTCCTACGACTAGCGGGGGCAATGAGCAGTTCTTC
clone_size: .; d_call: .; j_call: TRBJ2-7; v_call: TRBV30; cdr3_aa: CAWSHGTYEQYF; cdr3_nt: TGTGCCTGGAGTCACGGGACCTACGAGCAGTACTTC
clone_size: .; d_call: TRBD2; j_call: TRBJ2-3; v_call: TRBV7-2; cdr3_aa: CASSPLAGWTDTQYF; cdr3_nt: TGTGCCAGCAGCCCGCTAGCGGGGTGGACAGATACGCAGTATTTT
clone_size: .; d_call: .; j_call: TRBJ2-1; v_call: TRBV7-8; cdr3_aa: CASSERKGWSAENEQFF; cdr3_nt: TGTGCCAGCAGCGAGAGGAAGGGATGGAGCGCCGAGAATGAGCAGTTCTTC
clone_size: once; d_call: .; j_call: TRBJ2-1; v_call: TRBV15; cdr3_aa: CATSRVRGASSYNEQFF; cdr3_nt: TGTGCCACCAGCAGAGTGAGGGGGGCGAGCTCCTACAATGAGCAGTTCTTC
clone_size: few; d_call: TRBD1; j_call: TRBJ2-7; v_call: TRBV27; cdr3_aa: CASSRDRGSSYEQYF; cdr3_nt: TGTGCCAGCAGCAGGGACAGGGGAAGCTCCTACGAGCAGTACTTC
clone_size: .; d_call: TRBD1; j_call: TRBJ2-7; v_call: TRBV5-1; cdr3_aa: CASRSTGAAYEQYF; cdr3_nt: TGCGCCAGCCGTTCGACAGGGGCCGCCTACGAGCAGTACTTC
clone_size: .; d_call: .; j_call: TRBJ1-2; v_call: TRBV11-2; cdr3_aa: CASSFLRVNYGYTF; cdr3_nt: TGTGCCAGCAGCTTCCTCAGGGTTAACTATGGCTACACCTTC
clone_size: .; d_call: .; j_call: TRBJ2-5; v_call: TRBV6-1; cdr3_aa: CASSRGPQETQYF; cdr3_nt: TGTGCCAGCAGTCGGGGGCCCCAAGAGACCCAGTACTTC
clone_size: .; d_call: .; j_call: TRBJ2-3; v_call: TRBV7-2; cdr3_aa: CASTKEGARTDTQYF; cdr3_nt: TGTGCCAGCACCAAGGAGGGGGCTCGCACAGATACGCAGTATTTT
clone_size: .; d_call: .; j_call: TRBJ1-2; v_call: TRBV5-8; cdr3_aa: CASSLRNRPSYGYTF; cdr3_nt: TGTGCCAGCAGCTTAAGGAATAGACCGAGCTATGGCTACACCTTC
clone_size: .; d_call: .; j_call: TRBJ2-1; v_call: TRBV7-2; cdr3_aa: CASSLVVGIEQFF; cdr3_nt: TGTGCCAGCAGCTTAGTGGTGGGTATTGAGCAGTTCTTC
clone_size: .; d_call: TRBD1; j_call: TRBJ2-7; v_call: TRBV2; cdr3_aa: CASSALGQVSSYEQYF; cdr3_nt: TGTGCCAGCAGTGCCTTGGGACAGGTCAGCTCCTACGAGCAGTACTTC